The 4 T cell receptor beta chains listed next were all sequenced from one sample in a study of T cell responses to AZD1222 COVID-19 vaccine listed by TCRdb under 2021. The time point label on this specimen signifies: about 28 days (+/-7) after the second vaccine dose. Library prep was done by the immunoSEQ multiplex PCR assay. TCRdb holds this immuneACCESS table with in-frame rearrangements only. Some clones are missing; in checked studies, unresolved V genes explain under half, and the rest has no known cause. This sample holds about 84,000 clones; around 85% were observed only once. The leading ten clones occupy roughly 10% of the sample. The sequencing here drew on peripheral blood, taken 28 days after the second AZD1222 dose. These receptor sequences come from an adult who received the AZD1222 COVID-19 vaccine.

The J gene is TRBJ1-1, the V gene TRBV27; the D gene is possibly TRBD1 (6 bases). This CDR3 has 13 residues. Trimming left V 4 bases short and J 11 bases short, with 17 bases between. Germline V lookup: CDR1 MNHEY, CDR2 SMNVEV (reference sequence). Here the CDR3 DNA reads TGTGCCAGCAGTTCGGGGCCAGGGGTGTTTGCTTTCTTT. Residues: CASSSGPGVFAFF.

The gene calls are TRBV27 and TRBJ1-1; the match to TRBD1 covers 9 bases. CDR1 and CDR2 from the germline V gene are MNHEY and SMNVEV (reference sequence). The length of the CDR3 is 16 residues. J lost 1 base, V lost 5 bases, and 8 bases had no gene match. As DNA, the CDR3 is TGTGCCAGCAGTGGGGGGACAGGGCGAGCGAACACTGAAGCTTTCTTT. Residues: CASSGGTGRANTEAFF.

The chain carries TRBV2 and TRBJ1-2; D is unclear. Germline CDR1 is SNHLY and CDR2 is FYNNEI. The CDR3 covers 11 residues. V lost 7 bases and J 4 bases, leaving 7 bases between the germline ends. The CDR3 protein is CASKQAYGYTF. CDR3 coding DNA: TGTGCCAGCAAGCAGGCCTATGGCTACACCTTC.

V and J are TRBV3-1 (or the pseudogene TRBV3-2) and TRBJ1-2; no definite D call. Trimming took off 0 bases at V and 9 bases at J, with 8 bases between the two ends. The CDR3 extends over 12 amino acids. Germline CDR1 reads LGHDT; CDR2 reads YNNKEL (reference sequence). CDR3 loop: CASSQDRHSYTF. CDR3 nucleotide sequence: TGTGCCAGCAGCCAAGACCGACATAGCTACACCTTC.